A selection of T cell receptor beta chains follows, all from one sample in a study of Graves' ophthalmopathy and Graves' hyperthyroidism. TCRdb passed the multiplex PCR reads through MiXCR, listing each CDR3 protein once. The data contain 650,000 to 900,000 distinct CDR3 sequences, around 40% of them singletons. Source material: peripheral blood. These receptor sequences come from an adult man with Graves' ophthalmopathy. The CDR3 runs from the conserved cysteine through the conserved F or W. A D gene is named only where the DNA matches it firmly. Rows give clone size only sometimes, using once, few, many, or a class for an expanded clone.

D,J,size,V,length,CDR3,DNA
.,TRBJ2-7,few,TRBV10-3,13,CAISEGVGGEQYF,TGTGCCATCAGTGAGGGGGTTGGAGGCGAGCAGTACTTC
.,TRBJ1-1,once,TRBV15,16,CATSTTGWTPNTEAFF,TGTGCCACCAGCACCACAGGTTGGACGCCGAACACTGAAGCTTTCTTT
TRBD1,TRBJ1-5,.,TRBV15,16,CATSRSFGQGLQPQHF,TGTGCCACCAGCAGATCCTTTGGACAGGGCCTTCAGCCCCAGCATTTT
TRBD1,TRBJ2-5,few,TRBV20-1,16,CSAISRDRRTKETQYF,TGCAGTGCTATTAGCCGGGACAGACGTACCAAAGAGACCCAGTACTTC
.,TRBJ1-4,.,TRBV11-1,15,CASSLAGGARGKLFF,TGTGCCAGCAGCTTAGCAGGGGGGGCGCGAGGAAAACTGTTTTTT
TRBD1,TRBJ1-4,.,TRBV10-3,14,CAISKTGDGEKLFF,TGTGCCATCAGTAAGACAGGGGACGGAGAAAAACTGTTTTTT
TRBD1,TRBJ1-1,many,TRBV5-8,14,CASSPPGQSTEAFF,TGTGCCAGCAGCCCGCCGGGACAGAGCACTGAAGCTTTCTTT
TRBD2,TRBJ2-2,.,TRBV20-1,15,CSAREPGLATGELFF,TGCAGTGCTAGAGAACCGGGACTAGCGACCGGGGAGCTGTTTTTT
TRBD1,TRBJ2-7,.,TRBV19,14,CASSTWTGHLEQYF,TGTGCCAGTAGTACGTGGACAGGGCATTTAGAGCAGTACTTC
TRBD1,TRBJ1-5,.,TRBV2,12,CASSEGQGNQHF,TGTGCCAGCAGCGAGGGACAGGGGAATCAGCATTTT
TRBD1,TRBJ1-6,.,TRBV11-1,13,CASSVTGGSPLHF,TGTGCCAGCAGCGTTACAGGGGGATCACCCCTCCACTTT
TRBD1,TRBJ1-6,few,TRBV4-3,16,CASSPTDGTENSPLHF,TGCGCCAGCAGCCCGACCGATGGGACAGAGAATTCACCCCTCCACTTT
.,TRBJ1-1,few,TRBV25-1,12,CASTRWGLEAFF,TGTGCCAGCACCCGGTGGGGTTTGGAAGCTTTCTTT
TRBD1,TRBJ2-7,.,TRBV7-2,13,CASSLDRVSEQYF,TGTGCCAGCAGCTTGGACAGGGTGAGCGAGCAGTACTTC
.,TRBJ2-1,.,TRBV7-9,16,CASSLEATVRDNEQFF,TGTGCCAGCAGCTTAGAGGCCACAGTGCGAGACAATGAGCAGTTCTTC
TRBD1,TRBJ2-7,.,TRBV7-3,15,CASSYSRGRGYEQYF,TGTGCCAGCAGTTACTCGAGGGGGCGCGGGTACGAGCAGTACTTC
.,TRBJ2-6,.,TRBV29-1,19,CSVEASDISGDSSFNVLTF,TGCAGCGTTGAAGCTTCGGACATTTCGGGGGACTCCTCCTTCAACGTCCTGACTTTC
.,TRBJ1-6,.,TRBV10-3,15,CAISEWGGKGSPLHF,TGTGCCATCAGTGAGTGGGGGGGGAAGGGTTCACCCCTCCACTTT
.,TRBJ1-6,.,TRBV7-6,16,CASSFVGAGYNSPLHF,TGTGCCAGCAGCTTCGTGGGTGCGGGTTATAATTCACCCCTCCACTTT
TRBD1,TRBJ1-4,few,TRBV2,16,CASSLGTGGVEGKLFF,TGTGCCAGCAGCTTAGGTACAGGGGGCGTTGAGGGAAAACTGTTTTTT
.,TRBJ1-1,many,TRBV7-3,13,CASSSRDQAEAFF,TGTGCCAGCAGCTCTCGGGACCAGGCTGAAGCTTTCTTT
.,TRBJ1-2,.,TRBV20-1,14,CSARDRGRGDRYTF,TGCAGTGCTAGAGATCGGGGGAGAGGAGATCGCTACACCTTC
TRBD1,TRBJ2-7,few,TRBV12-3/TRBV12-4,15,CASTLGTGGFDEQYF,TGTGCCAGCACCCTCGGGACAGGGGGCTTCGACGAGCAGTACTTC
.,TRBJ2-7,.,TRBV29-1,13,CSVEVISGNEQYF,TGCAGCGTTGAAGTGATTAGCGGTAATGAGCAGTACTTC
.,TRBJ2-6,.,TRBV29-1,12,CAWTAGANVLTF,TGCGCCTGGACAGCTGGGGCCAACGTCCTGACTTTC
.,TRBJ1-5,.,TRBV13,16,CASSLGVGHINQPQHF,TGTGCCAGCAGCTTAGGTGTCGGACACATCAATCAGCCCCAGCATTTT
TRBD1,TRBJ2-4,.,TRBV29-1,14,CSVADRVTKNIQYF,TGCAGCGTCGCGGACAGGGTCACCAAAAACATTCAGTACTTC
.,TRBJ2-2,few,TRBV7-9,14,CASSPTGFTGELFF,TGTGCCAGCAGCCCAACAGGGTTCACCGGGGAGCTGTTTTTT
.,TRBJ2-5,once,TRBV9,15,CASSAHQGLGETQYF,TGTGCCAGCAGCGCCCATCAGGGGTTGGGCGAGACCCAGTACTTC
.,TRBJ2-7,few,TRBV7-9,15,CASSLVPQGGNEQYF,TGTGCCAGCAGCTTAGTTCCACAGGGGGGGAACGAGCAGTACTTC
.,TRBJ2-7,.,TRBV15,13,CATSRVWGAEQCF,TGTGCCACCAGCAGAGTTTGGGGAGCGGAGCAGTGCTTC
.,TRBJ1-2,many,TRBV29-1,13,CSVKGLRTYGYTF,TGCAGCGTCAAAGGGCTCCGCACCTATGGCTACACCTTC
TRBD1,TRBJ1-1,.,TRBV29-1,13,CSVGGQGATEAFF,TGCAGCGTTGGCGGACAGGGGGCCACTGAAGCTTTCTTT
.,TRBJ1-5,many,TRBV7-2,13,CASSWEIYQPQHF,TGTGCCAGCAGCTGGGAGATCTATCAGCCCCAGCATTTT
.,TRBJ2-7,.,TRBV20-1,14,CSARVQALTYEQYF,TGCAGTGCTAGAGTTCAGGCTCTAACCTACGAGCAGTACTTC
.,TRBJ1-3,many,TRBV9,16,CASSVNDGTVGNTIYF,TGTGCCAGCAGCGTGAACGACGGGACGGTTGGAAACACCATATATTTT
TRBD1,TRBJ2-5,few,TRBV2,15,CASRGDRGLGETQYF,TGTGCCAGCAGAGGAGACAGGGGCCTGGGAGAGACCCAGTACTTC
.,TRBJ1-2,.,TRBV25-1,15,CASSSPGHNNYGYTF,TGTGCCAGCAGTTCGCCGGGACATAATAACTATGGCTACACCTTC
.,TRBJ1-6,many,TRBV12-3/TRBV12-4,15,CASSLEAARGTPLHF,TGTGCCAGCAGTTTAGAGGCAGCCCGCGGAACACCCCTCCACTTT
TRBD1,TRBJ2-7,.,TRBV7-9,15,CASSWDRGLKDEQYF,TGTGCCAGCAGCTGGGACAGGGGGCTTAAGGACGAGCAGTACTTC
.,TRBJ2-7,many,TRBV10-2,12,CASTGKGYEQYF,TGCGCCAGCACCGGTAAGGGATACGAGCAGTACTTC
.,TRBJ2-7,.,TRBV10-2,18,CASSYLAPFSGSSYEQYF,TGTGCCAGCAGTTACCTAGCTCCGTTTAGCGGAAGCTCCTACGAGCAGTACTTC
TRBD1,TRBJ1-4,.,TRBV6-6,15,CASSRQGAHLEKLFF,TGTGCCAGCAGTCGCCAGGGGGCGCATCTTGAAAAACTGTTTTTT
.,TRBJ1-5,many,TRBV24-1,13,CASQDRFNQPQHF,TGTGCCTCCCAAGACAGGTTTAATCAGCCCCAGCATTTT
.,TRBJ1-1,.,TRBV19,18,CASSIPYQAGMNMDEAFF,TGTGCCAGTAGTATCCCGTATCAGGCAGGGATGAACATGGATGAAGCTTTCTTT
.,TRBJ1-1,.,TRBV15,13,CATSRDGGSEAFF,TGTGCCACCAGCAGAGATGGGGGCTCTGAAGCTTTCTTT
TRBD1,TRBJ2-7,few,TRBV6-5,14,CASYTHRGAYEQYF,TGTGCCAGCTACACCCACAGGGGGGCCTACGAGCAGTACTTC
TRBD2,TRBJ2-7,.,TRBV15,15,CATSPERLAGDEQYF,TGTGCCACCAGCCCCGAACGACTAGCGGGAGACGAGCAGTACTTC
.,TRBJ1-1,.,TRBV7-9,14,CASSFTTKAGEAFF,TGTGCCAGCAGCTTTACGACAAAAGCGGGTGAAGCTTTCTTT
.,TRBJ1-2,.,TRBV11-2,13,CASSRWGAGGYTF,TGTGCCAGCAGCCGTTGGGGGGCGGGTGGCTACACCTTC
.,TRBJ1-1,many,TRBV5-6,15,CASTLAGRIYTEAFF,TGTGCCAGCACATTGGCAGGTCGAATTTACACTGAAGCTTTCTTT
.,TRBJ1-2,.,TRBV29-1,13,CSVDGQYSYGYTF,TGCAGCGTTGATGGACAGTACAGCTATGGCTACACCTTC
.,TRBJ2-2,many,TRBV7-9,14,CASSPDSDTGELFF,TGTGCCAGCAGCCCCGACTCGGACACCGGGGAGCTGTTTTTT
.,TRBJ1-2,.,TRBV29-1,12,CSAPTENYGYTF,TGCAGCGCCCCGACCGAAAACTATGGCTACACCTTC